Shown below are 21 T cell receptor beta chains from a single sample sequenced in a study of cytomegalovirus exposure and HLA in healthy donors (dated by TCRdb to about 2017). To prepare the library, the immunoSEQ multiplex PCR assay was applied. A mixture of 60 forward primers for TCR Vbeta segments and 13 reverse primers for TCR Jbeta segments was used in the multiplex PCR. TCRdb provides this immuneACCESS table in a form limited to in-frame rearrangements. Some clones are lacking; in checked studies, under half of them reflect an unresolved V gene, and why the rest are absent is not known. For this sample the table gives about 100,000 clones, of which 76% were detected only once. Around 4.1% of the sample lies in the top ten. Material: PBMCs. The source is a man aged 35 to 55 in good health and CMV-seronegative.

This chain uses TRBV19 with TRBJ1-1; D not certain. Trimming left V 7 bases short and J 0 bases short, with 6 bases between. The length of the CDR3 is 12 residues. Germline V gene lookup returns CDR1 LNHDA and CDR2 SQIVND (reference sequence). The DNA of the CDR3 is TGTGCCAGTATCGGGATGAACACTGAAGCTTTCTTT. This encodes CASIGMNTEAFF. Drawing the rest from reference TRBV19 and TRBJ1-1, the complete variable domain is DGGITQSPKYLFRKEGQNVTLSCEQNLNHDAMYWYRQDPGQGLRLIYYSQIVNDFQKGDIAEGYSVSREKKESFPLTVTSAQKNPTAFYLCASIGMNTEAFFGQGTRLTVV.

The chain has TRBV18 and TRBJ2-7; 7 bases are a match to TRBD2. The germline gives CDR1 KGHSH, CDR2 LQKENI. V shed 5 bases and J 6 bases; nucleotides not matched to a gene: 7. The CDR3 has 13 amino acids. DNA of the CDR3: TGTGCCAGCTCATCTGGACTAGTCCGCGAGCAGTACGTC. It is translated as CASSSGLVREQYV.

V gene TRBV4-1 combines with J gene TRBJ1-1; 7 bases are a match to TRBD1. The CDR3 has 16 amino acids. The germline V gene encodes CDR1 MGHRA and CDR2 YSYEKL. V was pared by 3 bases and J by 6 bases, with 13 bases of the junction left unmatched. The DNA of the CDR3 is TGCGCCAGCAGCCAGGGCAGCGGACAGGTGTTCGCTGAAGCTTTCTTT. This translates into CASSQGSGQVFAEAFF.

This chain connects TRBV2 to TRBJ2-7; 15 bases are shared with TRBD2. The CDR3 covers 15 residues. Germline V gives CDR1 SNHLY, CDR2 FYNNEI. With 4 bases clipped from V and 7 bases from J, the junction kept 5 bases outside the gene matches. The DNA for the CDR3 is TGTGCCAGCAGTGGGACTAGCGGGGGGGCGCGGGAGCAGTACGTC. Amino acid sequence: CASSGTSGGAREQYV.

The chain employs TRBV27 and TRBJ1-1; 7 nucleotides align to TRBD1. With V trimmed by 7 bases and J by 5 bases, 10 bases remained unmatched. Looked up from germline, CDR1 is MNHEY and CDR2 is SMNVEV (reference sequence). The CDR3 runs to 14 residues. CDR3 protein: CASITQGVRTEAFF. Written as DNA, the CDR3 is TGTGCCAGCATCACCCAGGGGGTGCGTACTGAAGCTTTCTTT.

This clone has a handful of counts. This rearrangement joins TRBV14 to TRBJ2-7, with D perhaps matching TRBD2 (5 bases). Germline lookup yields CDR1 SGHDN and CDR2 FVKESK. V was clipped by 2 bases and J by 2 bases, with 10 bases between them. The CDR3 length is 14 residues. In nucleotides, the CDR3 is TGTGCCAGCAGCCAATGGAGGACGCCCTACGAGCAGTACTTC. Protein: CASSQWRTPYEQYF. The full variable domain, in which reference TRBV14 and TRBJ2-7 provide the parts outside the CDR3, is EAGVTQFPSHSVIEKGQTVTLRCDPISGHDNLYWYRRVMGKEIKFLLHFVKESKQDESGMPNNRFLAERTGGTYSTLKVQPAELEDSGVYFCASSQWRTPYEQYFGPGTRLTVT.

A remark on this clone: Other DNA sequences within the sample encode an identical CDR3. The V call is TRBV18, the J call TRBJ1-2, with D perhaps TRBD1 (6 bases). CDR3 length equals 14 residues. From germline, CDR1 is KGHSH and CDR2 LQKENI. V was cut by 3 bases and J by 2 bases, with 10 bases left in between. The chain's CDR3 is CASSPGQGNYGYTF. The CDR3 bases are TGTGCCAGCTCACCGGGACAAGGCAACTATGGCTACACCTTC.

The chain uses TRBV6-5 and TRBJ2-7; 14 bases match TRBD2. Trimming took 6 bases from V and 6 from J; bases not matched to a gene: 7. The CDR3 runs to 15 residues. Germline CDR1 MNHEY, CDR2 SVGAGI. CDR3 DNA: TGTGCCAGCAGCCGACTAGCGGGGGGGCCTGGCGAGCAGTACTTC. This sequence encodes CASSRLAGGPGEQYF.

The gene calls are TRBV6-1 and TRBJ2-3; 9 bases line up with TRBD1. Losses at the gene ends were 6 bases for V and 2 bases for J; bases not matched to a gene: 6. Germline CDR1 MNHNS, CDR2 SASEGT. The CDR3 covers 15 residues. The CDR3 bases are TGTGCCAGCAGCCCACAGGGGGCACTCACAGATACGCAGTATTTT. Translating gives CASSPQGALTDTQYF.

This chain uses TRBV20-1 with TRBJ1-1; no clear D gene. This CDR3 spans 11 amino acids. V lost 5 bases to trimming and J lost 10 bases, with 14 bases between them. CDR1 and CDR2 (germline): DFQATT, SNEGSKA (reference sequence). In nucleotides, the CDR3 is TGCAGTGCTCCTTTGGGCCAGGTAGCTTTCTTT. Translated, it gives CSAPLGQVAFF.

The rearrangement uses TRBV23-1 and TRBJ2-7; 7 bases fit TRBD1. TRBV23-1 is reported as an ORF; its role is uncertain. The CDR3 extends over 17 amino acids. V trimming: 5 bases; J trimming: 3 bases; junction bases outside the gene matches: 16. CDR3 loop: CASSLPAGTAPRYEQYV. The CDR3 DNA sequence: TGCGCCAGCAGTTTACCCGCCGGGACAGCGCCCCGCTACGAGCAGTACGTC.

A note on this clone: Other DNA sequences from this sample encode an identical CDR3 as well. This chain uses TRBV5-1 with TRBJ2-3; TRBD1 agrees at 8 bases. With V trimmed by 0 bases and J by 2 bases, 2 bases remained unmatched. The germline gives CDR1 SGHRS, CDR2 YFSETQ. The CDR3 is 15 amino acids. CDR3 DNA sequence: TGCGCCAGCAGCTTGGTGGGACAGGCCACAGATACGCAGTATTTT. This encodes CASSLVGQATDTQYF.

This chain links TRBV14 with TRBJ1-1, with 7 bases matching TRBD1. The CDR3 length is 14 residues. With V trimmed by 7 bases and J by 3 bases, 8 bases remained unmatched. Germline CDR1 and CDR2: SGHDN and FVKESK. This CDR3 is CASNRQGSYTEAFF. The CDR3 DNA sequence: TGTGCCAGCAATCGACAGGGTTCGTACACTGAAGCTTTCTTT.

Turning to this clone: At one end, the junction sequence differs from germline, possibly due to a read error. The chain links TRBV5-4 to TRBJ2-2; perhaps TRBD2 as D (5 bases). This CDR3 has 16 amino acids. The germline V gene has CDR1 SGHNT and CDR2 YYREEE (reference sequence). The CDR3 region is CASSPGLFGNAGELFF. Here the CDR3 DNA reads TGTGCCAGCAGCCCGGGCCTGTTTGGGAACGCCGGGGAGCTGTTCTTT.

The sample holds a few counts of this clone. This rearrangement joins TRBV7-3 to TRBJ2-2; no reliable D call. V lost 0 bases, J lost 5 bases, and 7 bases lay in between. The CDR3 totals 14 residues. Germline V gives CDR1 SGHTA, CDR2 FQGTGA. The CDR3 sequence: CASSLTASTGELFF. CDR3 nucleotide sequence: TGTGCCAGCAGCTTAACCGCTAGTACCGGGGAGCTGTTTTTT.

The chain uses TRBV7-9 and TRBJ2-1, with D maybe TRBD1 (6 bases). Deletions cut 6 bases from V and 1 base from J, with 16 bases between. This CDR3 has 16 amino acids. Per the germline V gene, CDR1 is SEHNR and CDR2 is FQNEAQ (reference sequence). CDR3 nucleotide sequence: TGTGCCAGCAGTTCGATCAACAGGGATTCCTACAATGAGCAGTTCTTC. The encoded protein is CASSSINRDSYNEQFF.

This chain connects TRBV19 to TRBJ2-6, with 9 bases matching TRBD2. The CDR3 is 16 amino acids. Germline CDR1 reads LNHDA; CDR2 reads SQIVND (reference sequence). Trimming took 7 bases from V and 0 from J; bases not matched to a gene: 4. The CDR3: CASTVAGASGANVLTF. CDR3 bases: TGTGCCAGTACCGTAGCGGGGGCCTCTGGGGCCAACGTCCTGACTTTC.

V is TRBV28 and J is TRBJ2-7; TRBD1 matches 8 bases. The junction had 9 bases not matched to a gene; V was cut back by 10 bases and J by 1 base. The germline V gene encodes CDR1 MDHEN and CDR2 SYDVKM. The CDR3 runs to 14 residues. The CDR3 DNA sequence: TGTGCCACCTCGACAGGGGCTAAGTCCTACGAGCAGTACGTC. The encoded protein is CATSTGAKSYEQYV.

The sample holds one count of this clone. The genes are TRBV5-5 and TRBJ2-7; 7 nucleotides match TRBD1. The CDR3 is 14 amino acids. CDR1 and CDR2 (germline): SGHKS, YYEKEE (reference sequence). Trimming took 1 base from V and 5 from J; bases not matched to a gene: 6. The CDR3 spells CASSLWNRGNEQYF. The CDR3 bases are TGTGCCAGCAGCTTGTGGAACAGGGGAAACGAGCAGTACTTC.

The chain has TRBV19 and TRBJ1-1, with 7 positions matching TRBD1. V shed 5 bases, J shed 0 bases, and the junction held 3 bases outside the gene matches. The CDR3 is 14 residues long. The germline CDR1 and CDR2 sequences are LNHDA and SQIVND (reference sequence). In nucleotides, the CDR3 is TGTGCCAGTAGTCAGACAGGGTTGAACACTGAAGCTTTCTTT. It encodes CASSQTGLNTEAFF.

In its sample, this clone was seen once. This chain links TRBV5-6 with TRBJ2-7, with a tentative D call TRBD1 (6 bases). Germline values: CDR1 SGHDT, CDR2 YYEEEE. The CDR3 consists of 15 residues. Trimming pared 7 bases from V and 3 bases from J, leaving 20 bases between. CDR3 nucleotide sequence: TGTGCCAGCTTACCGTTTCGCCAGGGGTTCTACGAGCAGTACTTC. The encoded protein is CASLPFRQGFYEQYF.